A few counts support the clone carrying this T cell receptor (beta chain). Staff drew 8 to 10 milliliters of peripheral blood from each donor. The data were taken from a study of blood T cells in healthy people across ages. The use of a sample-barcoded 5' primer and a J-beta primer mix characterized a second PCR of roughly 6 to 11 cycles. Using its own MiXCR run on the 5' RACE reads, TCRdb lists one record per CDR3 protein. The repertoire holds roughly 700,000 distinct CDR3 sequences, with approximately 25% as singletons. This sample also belongs to another study, concerning T cells of mothers and their children.

This TCR was recovered from a boy younger than 18 in good health. Sequencing input: blood.

The CDR3 spells CSVEYQGGYNEQFF. The CDR3, as DNA: TGCAGCGTTGAATATCAGGGTGGTTACAATGAGCAGTTCTTC. The chain carries TRBV29-1 and TRBJ2-1; TRBD1 is a possible D gene (5 bases). CDR1 SQVTM and CDR2 ANQGSEA come from the germline V gene. This CDR3 has 14 residues. V was cut by 2 bases and J by 4 bases, with 12 bases left in between.